This T cell receptor (beta chain) is from a study of blood T cell repertoires in COVID-19. Overall study context: Samples came from the United States, Italy and Spain, spanning acute and convalescent COVID-19. Sources were T cells, B-cell-depleted T cells, or PBMCs; the material itself was cDNA or gDNA.

Methods used by the authors: Cell counts per sample came from amplifying reference gene primers. The repertoire was sequenced with immunoSEQ multiplex PCR; TCRdb's copy has only in-frame clones and lacks some. The DNA gave D and trimming, while V, J and clone size come from that table. The sample contains over 95,000 clones, about four fifths of which appear only once. The germline gives CDR1 MDHEN, CDR2 SYDVKM. CDR3 length: 14 residues. Concerning this clone itself: The junction and the germline gene differ at one end; a read error may be behind it.

The receptor was isolated from a human donor in a cohort sampled during active COVID-19. The sequenced material came from peripheral blood. The genes are TRBV28 and TRBJ2-1, with D possibly matching TRBD2 (6 bases). The CDR3 spells CVSNFAGLYNEQFF. In nucleotides, the CDR3 is TGTGTCAGCAATTTCGCGGGGTTATACAATGAGCAGTTCTTC. Based on the CDR3 plus reference TRBV28 and TRBJ2-1, the full variable domain is DVKVTQSSRYLVKRTGEKVFLECVQDMDHENMFWYRQDPGLGLRLIYFSYDVKMKEKGDIPEGYSVSREKKERFSLILESASTNQTSMYLCVSNFAGLYNEQFFGPGTRLTVL.